Each of the 8 T cell receptor beta chains below was sequenced from the same sample in a study of blood T cell repertoires in COVID-19 (dated by TCRdb to 2018 to 2021). The library relied on the immunoSEQ multiplex PCR assay. What TCRdb holds here is the immuneACCESS table cut down to in-frame rearrangements. Part of the clones is not present; checked against another copy, under half of the missing clones reflect an unresolved V gene, and the others are unexplained. The table for this sample lists roughly 200,000 clones; approximately 84% of them were counted only once. In total, the top ten clones hold about 4.5% of the sample. The sequenced sample consisted of peripheral blood. Receptors originate from a man in his forties or fifties with active or convalescent COVID-19.

V and J are TRBV6-1 and TRBJ2-5; perhaps TRBD1 as D (5 bases). CDR3 length: 15 residues. Germline assignment: CDR1 MNHNS and CDR2 SASEGT. V lost 2 bases, J lost 5 bases, and 15 bases lay in between. The CDR3 protein is CASSEMRQGGETQYF. CDR3 DNA: TGTGCCAGCAGTGAAATGCGGCAGGGTGGGGAGACCCAGTACTTC.

The V gene is TRBV19, the J gene TRBJ1-2; 7 positions agree with TRBD1. The CDR3 contains 15 residues. Trimming at V came to 6 bases and at J to 2 bases, leaving 9 bases not matched to a gene. The germline gives CDR1 LNHDA, CDR2 SQIVND (reference sequence). The CDR3 sequence: CASRERAGQNYGYTF. The CDR3 DNA is TGTGCCAGTAGGGAACGTGCGGGACAGAACTATGGCTACACCTTC. The whole variable domain, remainder taken from reference TRBV19 and TRBJ1-2, is DGGITQSPKYLFRKEGQNVTLSCEQNLNHDAMYWYRQDPGQGLRLIYYSQIVNDFQKGDIAEGYSVSREKKESFPLTVTSAQKNPTAFYLCASRERAGQNYGYTFGSGTRLTVV.

The chain uses TRBV6-5 and TRBJ2-1; 11 bases are shared with TRBD2. CDR1 and CDR2 (germline): MNHEY, SVGAGI. CDR3 size: 15 residues. V trimming: 6 bases; J trimming: 7 bases; junction bases outside the gene matches: 8. The CDR3 here is CASSPGTSGKNEQFF. The CDR3 nucleotides read TGTGCCAGCAGCCCCGGGACTAGCGGAAAAAATGAGCAGTTCTTC.

This clone was observed once. The chain links TRBV3-1 (or the pseudogene TRBV3-2) to TRBJ2-1; 8 nucleotides match TRBD1. Trimming cost V 2 bases and J 2 bases; bases outside gene matches: 5. Germline CDR1 is LGHDT and CDR2 is YNNKEL (reference sequence). CDR3 length: 16 amino acids. The CDR3 protein is CASSQSDRGPYNEQFF. The CDR3 nucleotides are TGTGCCAGCAGCCAATCCGACAGGGGTCCCTACAATGAGCAGTTCTTC.

The V gene is TRBV11-2, the J gene TRBJ2-3, with D possibly TRBD2 on 6 matching bases. The CDR3 sequence is 15 residues long. Trimming took 5 bases from V and 0 from J, leaving 12 bases between them. Germline loops: CDR1 SGHAT, CDR2 FQNNGV. CDR3 residues: CASSTSGTSTDTQYF. The CDR3 DNA reads TGTGCCAGCAGCACTTCGGGGACTAGCACAGATACGCAGTATTTT.

The chain is built from TRBV3-1 (or the pseudogene TRBV3-2) and TRBJ2-7, with D possibly matching TRBD2 (7 bases). Germline V gene lookup returns CDR1 LGHDT and CDR2 YNNKEL (reference sequence). Trimming cost V 6 bases and J 5 bases, with 14 bases left between them. The CDR3 is made up of 13 amino acids. This CDR3 is CASSRGAQNEQYF. For the CDR3, the DNA is TGTGCCAGCAGTCGGGGGGCCCAAAACGAGCAGTACTTC.

The chain recombines TRBV13 with TRBJ1-1; no firm D call. The CDR3 extends over 14 amino acids. V was trimmed by 0 bases and J by 1 base, leaving 6 bases between them. The V gene's germline CDR1 is PRHDT and CDR2 FYEKMQ (reference sequence). The CDR3, as DNA: TGTGCCAGCAGCTTAGGCGGTCAGAACACTGAAGCTTTCTTT. As protein: CASSLGGQNTEAFF.

The rearrangement joins TRBV15 to TRBJ1-5; a possible D gene is TRBD1 (6 bases). Germline V gives CDR1 LNHNV, CDR2 YYDKDF (reference sequence). Deletions cut 8 bases from V and 0 bases from J, with 23 bases between. The CDR3 has 18 amino acids. The CDR3 nucleotides read TGTGCCACCGCCAGGGGTTCGTTTGACGTACTTAGCAATCAGCCCCAGCATTTT. Its translation: CATARGSFDVLSNQPQHF.